The 28 T cell receptor beta chains listed next were all sequenced from one sample in a study of shared clonotypes between healthy human individuals. The assay was immunoSEQ multiplex PCR, and TCRdb's table has in-frame clones only and misses some. The sample has around 480,000 clones, about 79% seen once; the top ten hold around 12%. The material sequenced was PBMCs. All receptors derive from a woman between 35 and 50 years old in good health. Some clones in this sample may be carry-over from other donors' samples.

The sample holds one count of this clone. The chain combines TRBV28 with TRBJ2-7; no clear D gene. Trimming shortened V by 5 bases and J by 0 bases, and 14 bases separated the two germline ends. The CDR3 totals 15 residues. CDR1 and CDR2 from the germline V gene are MDHEN and SYDVKM. The CDR3 DNA sequence: TGTGCCAGCAGTGCGTCCGGAGCCCCCTCCTACGAGCAGTACTTC. Its translation is CASSASGAPSYEQYF.

The table lists this clone with a few counts. The CDR3 DNA reads TGTGCCAGCAGCGTAGAACTAGCGGGGCCCTACAATGAGCAGTTCTTC. This translates into CASSVELAGPYNEQFF. The chain carries TRBV9 and TRBJ2-1; TRBD2 aligns across 10 bases. Unmatched junction bases numbered 2, after V lost 0 bases and J lost 2 bases. Germline V lookup: CDR1 SGDLS, CDR2 YYNGEE. The CDR3 runs 16 residues.

This chain connects TRBV6-6 to TRBJ1-2; D ambiguous. This CDR3 contains 14 residues. Trimming took 4 bases from V and 3 from J, leaving 12 bases between them. CDR1 is MNHNY, CDR2 SVGAGI, per germline (reference sequence). The CDR3 bases are TGTGCCAGCAGTTTGGGCCTATCGGACTATGGCTACACCTTC. Translated, it gives CASSLGLSDYGYTF.

The CDR3 is CASSPGTGGGSQYF. CDR3 sequence (DNA): TGTGCCAGCAGCCCCGGGACAGGGGGGGGATCGCAGTATTTT. V and J are TRBV7-6 and TRBJ2-3; 11 nucleotides agree with TRBD1. The V and J ends lost 5 bases and 10 bases, in that order; junction bases with no gene match: 8. Looked up from germline, CDR1 is SGHVS and CDR2 is FNYEAQ. The CDR3 has 14 amino acids. Full variable domain (remainder filled in from reference TRBV7-6 and TRBJ2-3): GAGVSQSPRYKVTKRGQDVALRCDPISGHVSLYWYRQALGQGPEFLTYFNYEAQQDKSGLPNDRFSAERPEGSISTLTIQRTEQRDSAMYRCASSPGTGGGSQYFGPGTRLTVL.

The chain uses TRBV6-1 and TRBJ2-7, with a weak D call TRBD1 (6 bases). The V end lost 2 bases, the J end lost 0 bases, and 17 bases lay between the germline ends. Looked up from germline, CDR1 is MNHNS and CDR2 is SASEGT. The CDR3 totals 17 residues. The CDR3 DNA is TGTGCCAGCAGTGAACCCCGACAGGCCGCTTCCTCCTACGAGCAGTACTTC. Its protein is CASSEPRQAASSYEQYF.

This chain joins TRBV28 and TRBJ1-5; 7 positions agree with TRBD1. In germline, CDR1 is MDHEN, CDR2 SYDVKM. After removal of 5 bases from V and 9 bases from J, the junction contained 13 bases not matched to a gene. The length of the CDR3 is 15 residues. CDR3 region: CASSPPRGTIRPQHF. As DNA, the CDR3 is TGTGCCAGCAGTCCGCCCAGGGGGACGATCAGGCCCCAGCATTTT.

V usage is TRBV18 and J usage is TRBJ2-5; D not resolved. The V and J ends lost 3 bases and 2 bases respectively, with 7 bases between them. From germline, CDR1 is KGHSH and CDR2 LQKENI. CDR3 length: 13 amino acids. The CDR3 protein is CASSPNLQETQYF. As DNA, the CDR3 is TGTGCCAGCTCACCGAACTTACAAGAGACCCAGTACTTC.

The gene calls are TRBV6-5 and TRBJ2-7; 10 bases match TRBD1. Trimming removed 6 bases from V and 3 bases from J; junction bases left unmatched: 5. This CDR3 is 14 amino acids long. CDR1 MNHEY and CDR2 SVGAGI come from the germline V gene. The CDR3 nucleotides read TGTGCCAGCAGGCGGACAGGGGGTGTCTACGAGCAGTACTTC. Protein sequence: CASRRTGGVYEQYF.

The V call is TRBV7-9, the J call TRBJ1-2; the D gene is possibly TRBD1 (6 bases). Looked up from germline, CDR1 is SEHNR and CDR2 is FQNEAQ (reference sequence). CDR3 length equals 15 residues. The V and J ends lost 2 bases and 4 bases respectively, with 14 bases between them. The CDR3 DNA is TGTGCCAGCAGCTTACCACAGGGAGAAGGCTATGGCTACACCTTC. Translating gives CASSLPQGEGYGYTF. Together with reference TRBV7-9 and TRBJ1-2, the CDR3 gives the full variable domain: DTGVSQNPRHKITKRGQNVTFRCDPISEHNRLYWYRQTLGQGPEFLTYFQNEAQLEKSRLLSDRFSAERPKGSFSTLEIQRTEQGDSAMYLCASSLPQGEGYGYTFGSGTRLTVV.

The rearrangement joins TRBV15 to TRBJ2-5, with D possibly called TRBD1 or TRBD2 (7 bases each). CDR1 is LNHNV, CDR2 YYDKDF, per germline (reference sequence). The CDR3 extends over 16 amino acids. The V end was cut by 6 bases, the J end by 3 bases, with 20 bases between. The CDR3 is CATSTTGTMTEETQYF. CDR3 in DNA: TGTGCCACCAGTACGACAGGGACTATGACCGAAGAGACCCAGTACTTC.

The rearrangement uses TRBV30 and TRBJ2-7, with TRBD2 identical over 12 bases. This CDR3 contains 17 residues. Unmatched junction bases numbered 8, after V lost 0 bases and J lost 2 bases. The germline gives CDR1 GTSNPN, CDR2 SVGIG (reference sequence). The CDR3 sequence is CAWSVLASGRETYEQYF. CDR3 nucleotide sequence: TGTGCCTGGAGTGTACTGGCTAGCGGGAGGGAAACCTACGAGCAGTACTTC.

J is TRBJ2-5 and V is TRBV19, with D maybe TRBD1 (7 bases). Trimming left V 8 bases short and J 2 bases short, with 12 bases between. Germline V CDR1 and CDR2: LNHDA, SQIVND (reference sequence). The CDR3 has 13 amino acids. CDR3 protein: CASAGQIQETQYF. CDR3 nucleotides: TGTGCCAGTGCGGGACAGATACAAGAGACCCAGTACTTC. Drawing the rest from reference TRBV19 and TRBJ2-5, the complete variable domain is DGGITQSPKYLFRKEGQNVTLSCEQNLNHDAMYWYRQDPGQGLRLIYYSQIVNDFQKGDIAEGYSVSREKKESFPLTVTSAQKNPTAFYLCASAGQIQETQYFGPGTRLLVL.

The chain recombines TRBV19 with TRBJ1-2; TRBD1 is a possible D gene (5 bases). The CDR3 runs 16 residues. V was pared by 6 bases and J by 6 bases, with 23 bases between. Germline V CDR1 and CDR2: LNHDA, SQIVND (reference sequence). CDR3 sequence: CASSNPMGGDLNGYTF. The CDR3, as DNA: TGTGCCAGTAGCAACCCCATGGGAGGGGACTTGAATGGCTACACCTTC.

This clone was counted only a few times. V usage is TRBV10-3 and J usage is TRBJ1-1; D is unresolved. There are 13 residues in the CDR3. Trimming cost V 7 bases and J 3 bases, with 12 bases left between them. Germline-derived CDR1 and CDR2 are ENHRY and SYGVKD. CDR3 coding DNA: TGTGCCATCACGGCCCAACCGGACACTGAAGCTTTCTTT. Translated: CAITAQPDTEAFF.

On this clone itself: A read error may explain this, as a much larger clone is one base away. The chain couples TRBV9 to TRBJ2-1; 10 bases are a match to TRBD1. Germline CDR1 and CDR2: SGDLS and YYNGEE. This CDR3 has 15 amino acids. The trim removed 4 bases at V and 9 bases at J, leaving 10 bases unmatched. The CDR3 sequence is CASSMGQGYSGEQFF. In DNA, the CDR3 is TGTGCCAGCAGCATGGGACAGGGGTATAGTGGTGAGCAGTTCTTC.

Turning to this clone: The junction shows a germline mismatch at one end, possibly a read error. The chain has TRBV7-7 and TRBJ2-7; the match to TRBD2 covers 8 bases. Germline V gene sequence: CDR1 SSHAT, CDR2 FNYEAQ (reference sequence). The CDR3 has 16 residues. CDR3 loop: CASSLAWGVAGYEQYF. The CDR3 bases are TGTGCTAGCAGCTTAGCGTGGGGGGTAGCGGGATACGAGCAGTACTTC.

The V and J genes are TRBV30 and TRBJ2-6; D gene uncertain. Deletions cut 2 bases from V and 0 bases from J, with 8 bases between. CDR1 and CDR2 (germline): GTSNPN, SVGIG (reference sequence). This CDR3 region has 15 residues. The CDR3 nucleotides are TGTGCCTGGAGTTTCGAGAGCTCTGGGGCCAACGTCCTGACTTTC. It is translated as CAWSFESSGANVLTF.

This chain connects TRBV7-3 to TRBJ2-4, with no clear D. Germline values: CDR1 SGHTA, CDR2 FQGTGA. Trimming left V 0 bases short and J 9 bases short, with 9 bases between. The CDR3 has 13 amino acids. The CDR3 DNA reads TGTGCCAGCAGCTTAACGATCAGTAGCATTCAGTACTTC. Protein: CASSLTISSIQYF.

This clone was detected only once. The genes are TRBV28 and TRBJ1-5; TRBD1 is a possible D gene (6 bases). The CDR3 contains 15 residues. V shed 1 base and J shed 4 bases, with 11 bases lying between them. Germline V CDR1 and CDR2: MDHEN, SYDVKM. As DNA, the CDR3 is TGTGCCAGCAGTTTATCACCGGGGGCTAATCAGCCCCAGCATTTT. It translates to CASSLSPGANQPQHF.

V is TRBV29-1 and J is TRBJ1-2; 7 bases are a match to TRBD1. J lost 8 bases, V lost 7 bases, and 7 bases had no gene match. Germline V gene data show CDR1 as SQVTM and CDR2 as ANQGSEA. The CDR3 loop spans 11 amino acids. CDR3 protein: CSGQGYWGYTF. In DNA form, the CDR3 reads TGCAGCGGACAGGGCTACTGGGGCTACACCTTC.

The table lists this clone with a count of one. The rearrangement uses TRBV5-5 and TRBJ1-2, with D hard to call. The CDR3 sequence is 16 residues long. V lost 0 bases, J lost 4 bases, and 16 bases lay in between. Per germline, CDR1 SGHKS and CDR2 YYEKEE (reference sequence). The CDR3 sequence is CASSLAPEPSGYGYTF. The DNA for the CDR3 is TGTGCCAGCAGCTTGGCCCCTGAGCCCTCCGGCTATGGCTACACCTTC.

The sample holds a few counts of this clone. V gene TRBV6-4 combines with J gene TRBJ2-3; 12 bases are a match to TRBD2. Germline assignment: CDR1 MRHNA and CDR2 SNTAGT. J lost 4 bases, V lost 9 bases, and 11 bases had no gene match. The CDR3 extends over 16 amino acids. This CDR3 is CASSKTSGSPADTQYF. The CDR3 DNA sequence: TGTGCCAGTTCTAAGACTAGCGGGAGTCCTGCAGATACGCAGTATTTT.

This clone was observed a handful of times. This sequence joins TRBV7-6 and TRBJ2-5, with unresolved D. This CDR3 region has 14 residues. V lost 7 bases to trimming and J lost 5 bases, with 17 bases between them. Germline loops: CDR1 SGHVS, CDR2 FNYEAQ. This chain's CDR3 is CASKLGAQRETQYF. In DNA form, the CDR3 reads TGTGCCAGCAAGCTTGGAGCGCAGAGGGAGACCCAGTACTTC. Full variable domain (missing parts from reference TRBV7-6 and TRBJ2-5): GAGVSQSPRYKVTKRGQDVALRCDPISGHVSLYWYRQALGQGPEFLTYFNYEAQQDKSGLPNDRFSAERPEGSISTLTIQRTEQRDSAMYRCASKLGAQRETQYFGPGTRLLVL.

The chain couples TRBV30 to TRBJ1-4; D is possibly TRBD1 (5 bases). Germline loops: CDR1 GTSNPN, CDR2 SVGIG (reference sequence). This CDR3 has 13 residues. The V and J ends lost 5 bases and 8 bases respectively, with 15 bases between them. The DNA of the CDR3 is TGTGCCTGGGGGGACGATCGGAAGGAAAAACTGTTTTTT. Protein: CAWGDDRKEKLFF.

The chain is built from TRBV10-3 and TRBJ2-1; 10 positions agree with TRBD1. The CDR3 length is 15 residues. Germline assignment: CDR1 ENHRY and CDR2 SYGVKD. Trimming took 7 bases from V and 4 from J; bases not matched to a gene: 7. CDR3 sequence reads: CAITPTGGEYNEQFF. The DNA of the CDR3 is TGTGCCATCACTCCGACAGGGGGCGAGTACAATGAGCAGTTCTTC.

This clone was counted at least ten times. The chain is built from TRBV7-2 and TRBJ2-7, with D tentatively TRBD1 (6 bases). Trimming stripped 0 bases from V and 2 bases from J, with 11 bases between. CDR3 size: 15 residues. Germline CDR1 is SGHTA and CDR2 is FQGNSA. The CDR3 reads CASSLAVGAPYEQYF. The CDR3 region has the DNA TGTGCCAGCAGCTTAGCGGTGGGGGCACCCTACGAGCAGTACTTC.

The chain links TRBV30 to TRBJ2-2; maybe TRBD2 (6 bases). This CDR3 comprises 17 residues. V lost 4 bases and J 8 bases, leaving 26 bases between the germline ends. Germline V gene sequence: CDR1 GTSNPN, CDR2 SVGIG (reference sequence). CDR3 DNA sequence: TGTGCCTGGAACGCAGAGCATAGCGGAGCCCCTGGAGGGGAGCTGTTTTTT. Its translation: CAWNAEHSGAPGGELFF.

The chain links TRBV19 to TRBJ2-2; D perhaps matches TRBD1 (6 bases). Trimming left V 5 bases short and J 1 base short, with 11 bases between. CDR1 is LNHDA, CDR2 SQIVND, per germline (reference sequence). The CDR3 totals 15 residues. CDR3 sequence: CASSVVTGNTGELFF. DNA of the CDR3: TGTGCCAGTAGTGTTGTGACAGGGAACACCGGGGAGCTGTTTTTT. The variable domain in full, completed from reference TRBV19 and TRBJ2-2, reads DGGITQSPKYLFRKEGQNVTLSCEQNLNHDAMYWYRQDPGQGLRLIYYSQIVNDFQKGDIAEGYSVSREKKESFPLTVTSAQKNPTAFYLCASSVVTGNTGELFFGEGSRLTVL.